What follows are 29 T cell receptor beta chains derived from one specimen sequenced in a study of cytomegalovirus exposure and HLA in healthy donors. PCR involved 60 Vbeta and 13 Jbeta primers. This table comes from immunoSEQ multiplex PCR, and its TCRdb copy is limited to in-frame clones, with some not included. The sample lists approximately 140,000 clones, around 82% occurring once. Sequencing used PBMCs. The receptors here all came from a young man in good health and CMV-seropositive.

This chain joins TRBV28 and TRBJ2-3, with D possibly matching TRBD2 (6 bases). Deletions cut 3 bases from V and 1 base from J, with 20 bases between. The CDR3 covers 18 residues. The germline V gene encodes CDR1 MDHEN and CDR2 SYDVKM. CDR3 coding DNA: TGTGCCAGCAGTTTGGCTCGCCGGGGGAGATGGGGCACAGATACGCAGTATTTT. This translates into CASSLARRGRWGTDTQYF.

This clone was detected only once. The chain employs TRBV27 and TRBJ2-3; 12 bases are shared with TRBD1. The germline CDR1 and CDR2 sequences are MNHEY and SMNVEV (reference sequence). The CDR3 sequence is 17 residues long. V shed 2 bases, J shed 3 bases, and the junction held 6 bases outside the gene matches. The DNA for the CDR3 is TGTGCCAGCAGTTTAGACCGGGACAGGGGGCTTACAGATACGCAGTATTTT. This encodes CASSLDRDRGLTDTQYF.

The CDR3 bases are TGTGCCAGCAGTTTATCGACAGGGGGCCGGTCCGAGCAGTACTTC. Amino acid sequence: CASSLSTGGRSEQYF. The chain uses TRBV27 and TRBJ2-7, with 10 positions matching TRBD1. V lost 0 bases, J lost 6 bases, and 5 bases stayed unmatched. The CDR3 is made up of 15 amino acids. Germline loops: CDR1 MNHEY, CDR2 SMNVEV (reference sequence).

The rearrangement uses TRBV11-2 and TRBJ2-5; the match to TRBD1 covers 8 bases. The J call may be wrong; the DNA end is better matched by TRBJ2-7. The CDR3 contains 15 residues. From germline, CDR1 is SGHAT and CDR2 FQNNGV. The CDR3, as DNA: TGTGCCAGCAGCTTCGGGACAGGAGTAGGATACGAGCAGTACTTC. It codes for CASSFGTGVGYEQYF.

The genes are TRBV28 and TRBJ1-5, with 8 bases aligning to TRBD1. With V trimmed by 7 bases and J by 0 bases, 11 bases remained unmatched. The CDR3 has 17 residues. Germline CDR1 is MDHEN and CDR2 is SYDVKM. The DNA for the CDR3 is TGTGCCAGCACCCTGGCCCACAGGGGGAATAGCAATCAGCCCCAGCATTTT. This encodes CASTLAHRGNSNQPQHF.

The chain recombines TRBV5-5 with TRBJ1-5, with 8 bases matching TRBD1. The germline gives CDR1 SGHKS, CDR2 YYEKEE (reference sequence). The CDR3 is 15 amino acids. J was trimmed by 2 bases and V by 4 bases; bases with no gene match: 5. CDR3 nucleotides: TGTGCCAGCAGCCGCGGACAGGGAGGCAATCAGCCCCAGCATTTT. Translating gives CASSRGQGGNQPQHF.

The chain links TRBV5-1 to TRBJ2-1; TRBD2 matches 7 bases. This CDR3 spans 15 amino acids. Losses at the gene ends were 0 bases for V and 4 bases for J; bases not matched to a gene: 4. The germline V gene encodes CDR1 SGHRS and CDR2 YFSETQ. In DNA form, the CDR3 reads TGCGCCAGCAGCTTGGCCGCGGGGGTTTACAATGAGCAGTTCTTC. Its protein product is CASSLAAGVYNEQFF.

This clone was detected only once. The chain links TRBV13 to TRBJ2-7; weak D call: TRBD2 (7 bases). The germline CDR1 and CDR2 sequences are PRHDT and FYEKMQ (reference sequence). There are 12 residues in the CDR3. Between the trimmed V and J ends, which lost 5 bases and 6 bases, there was a span of 11 bases. The CDR3 sequence is CASSPGGSEQYF. CDR3 DNA sequence: TGTGCCAGCAGCCCGGGGGGCAGCGAGCAGTACTTC.

The gene calls are TRBV29-1 and TRBJ2-2, with D possibly being TRBD2 (5 bases). CDR3 length: 15 amino acids. Germline V gives CDR1 SQVTM, CDR2 ANQGSEA. The V gene lost 0 bases and the J gene lost 4 bases, with 12 bases spanning the gap. The CDR3 DNA sequence: TGCAGCGTTGAAGAGGGAGAGACTATCACCGGGGAGCTGTTTTTT. Encoded protein: CSVEEGETITGELFF.

J is TRBJ2-7 and V is TRBV6-5; D remains ambiguous. The CDR3 covers 13 residues. Germline CDR1 reads MNHEY; CDR2 reads SVGAGI. Trimming left V 6 bases short and J 2 bases short, with 11 bases between. This CDR3 reads CASRRGVTYEQYF. In DNA, the CDR3 is TGTGCCAGCAGAAGAGGTGTTACCTACGAGCAGTACTTC.

CDR3 DNA sequence: TGCAGCGTTGAGAGACAGGGAGGCACTGAAGCTTTCTTT. Its translation: CSVERQGGTEAFF. The chain joins TRBV29-1 to TRBJ1-1; the match to TRBD1 covers 7 bases. V lost 3 bases to trimming and J lost 4 bases; unmatched junction nucleotides: 5. The CDR3 length is 13 residues. CDR1 is SQVTM and CDR2 is ANQGSEA in the germline V gene. The full variable domain, rest sourced from reference TRBV29-1 and TRBJ1-1, is SAVISQKPSRDICQRGTSLTIQCQVDSQVTMMFWYRQQPGQSLTLIATANQGSEATYESGFVIDKFPISRPNLTFSTLTVSNMSPEDSSIYLCSVERQGGTEAFFGQGTRLTVV.

The gene calls are TRBV28 and TRBJ1-1; 7 positions agree with TRBD1. Looked up from germline, CDR1 is MDHEN and CDR2 is SYDVKM. After removal of 3 bases from V and 1 base from J, the junction contained 8 bases not matched to a gene. The CDR3 totals 16 residues. CDR3 sequence: CASSFRQGRTNTEAFF. The DNA of the CDR3 is TGTGCCAGCAGTTTCCGACAGGGTAGGACGAACACTGAAGCTTTCTTT.

This clone was seen a handful of times. The chain carries TRBV6-5 and TRBJ2-2, with a tentative D call TRBD2 (5 bases). Per the germline V gene, CDR1 is MNHEY and CDR2 is SVGAGI. The CDR3 sequence is 15 residues long. With 0 bases removed from V and 2 bases from J, the gap between germline ends came to 7 bases. CDR3 sequence: CASSYSSANTGELFF. The CDR3 DNA sequence: TGTGCCAGCAGTTACTCTAGCGCAAACACCGGGGAGCTGTTTTTT.

The chain employs TRBV12-5 and TRBJ1-1; D unresolved. The CDR3 runs 11 residues. The V gene's germline CDR1 is LGHNT and CDR2 FRNRAP. Deletions cut 7 bases from V and 2 bases from J, with 5 bases between. The CDR3 is CASALNTEAFF. In DNA, the CDR3 is TGTGCTAGTGCCCTCAACACTGAAGCTTTCTTT.

The rearrangement links TRBV15 to TRBJ2-1; 9 bases fit TRBD2. This CDR3 comprises 16 residues. Germline V gives CDR1 LNHNV, CDR2 YYDKDF (reference sequence). With V trimmed by 7 bases and J by 1 base, 8 bases remained unmatched. CDR3 region: CATMVSLAGSYNEQFF. The DNA for the CDR3 is TGTGCCACCATGGTGTCCCTAGCGGGGTCCTACAATGAGCAGTTCTTC. Based on the CDR3 plus reference TRBV15 and TRBJ2-1, the full variable domain is DAMVIQNPRYQVTQFGKPVTLSCSQTLNHNVMYWYQQKSSQAPKLLFHYYDKDFNNEADTPDNFQSRRPNTSFCFLDIRSPGLGDTAMYLCATMVSLAGSYNEQFFGPGTRLTVL.

This clone was counted only a few times. This chain connects TRBV28 to TRBJ2-1, with TRBD2 matching over 12 bases. The trim removed 8 bases at V and 4 bases at J, leaving 12 bases unmatched. The CDR3 is 17 amino acids. Looked up from germline, CDR1 is MDHEN and CDR2 is SYDVKM. CDR3 region: CASGGTSGLPLYNEQFF. The CDR3 DNA sequence: TGTGCCAGCGGTGGGACTAGCGGGTTACCTTTATACAATGAGCAGTTCTTC.

The V call is TRBV7-9, the J call TRBJ2-3; D remains unclear. CDR1 is SEHNR, CDR2 FQNEAQ, per germline (reference sequence). The CDR3 is 14 residues long. Trimming left V 1 base short and J 4 bases short, with 9 bases between. CDR3 nucleotide sequence: TGTGCCAGCAGCTTAGTTGAAACGGCAGATACGCAGTATTTT. It specifies CASSLVETADTQYF.

The CDR3 spells CALNTPLQEQYF. CDR3 bases: TGTGCCCTCAACACGCCCCTCCAGGAGCAGTACTTC. The rearrangement links TRBV30 to TRBJ2-7; D remains unclear. V was clipped by 8 bases and J by 7 bases, with 18 bases between them. The CDR3 runs to 12 residues. The germline CDR1 and CDR2 sequences are GTSNPN and SVGIG (reference sequence).

Details on this clone: The junction differs from germline at one of its ends, possibly a read error. This chain connects TRBV7-7 to TRBJ2-3, with 7 bases aligning to TRBD2. This CDR3 spans 18 amino acids. CDR1 SSHAT and CDR2 FNYEAQ come from the germline V gene (reference sequence). The chain's CDR3 is CASSLKPSSGWERDTQYF. CDR3 coding DNA: TGTGCTAGCAGCTTAAAACCATCTAGCGGCTGGGAAAGAGATACGCAGTATTTT.

The chain has TRBV5-1 and TRBJ1-2; 9 bases agree with TRBD1. The CDR3 extends over 15 amino acids. The germline V gene encodes CDR1 SGHRS and CDR2 YFSETQ. Germline trimming cut 4 bases from V and 1 base from J; bases unmatched to any gene: 5. This chain's CDR3 is CASSLGQGNNYGYTF. CDR3 nucleotide sequence: TGCGCCAGCAGCCTTGGACAGGGGAATAACTATGGCTACACCTTC.

The rearrangement joins TRBV5-1 to TRBJ2-7; tentatively, D is TRBD1 (5 bases). Per the germline V gene, CDR1 is SGHRS and CDR2 is YFSETQ. Trimming stripped 0 bases from V and 7 bases from J, with 11 bases between. This CDR3 contains 13 residues. The CDR3 region is CASSLADSLEQYF. The CDR3 DNA is TGCGCCAGCAGCTTGGCCGACAGCTTGGAGCAGTACTTC. The full variable domain, in which reference TRBV5-1 and TRBJ2-7 provide the parts outside the CDR3, is KAGVTQTPRYLIKTRGQQVTLSCSPISGHRSVSWYQQTPGQGLQFLFEYFSETQRNKGNFPGRFSGRQFSNSRSEMNVSTLELGDSALYLCASSLADSLEQYFGPGTRLTVT.

The V gene is TRBV6-5, the J gene TRBJ2-7; 10 bases fit TRBD1. There are 16 residues in the CDR3. The V segment lost 2 bases and the J segment 4 bases; nucleotides outside the gene matches: 8. Germline V lookup: CDR1 MNHEY, CDR2 SVGAGI. The CDR3 loop reads CASSYRTGGYEYEQYF. The CDR3 DNA reads as TGTGCCAGCAGTTACAGGACAGGGGGATACGAGTACGAGCAGTACTTC.

This chain links TRBV6-1 with TRBJ1-4, with a weak D call TRBD1 (6 bases). The V and J ends lost 6 bases and 3 bases respectively, with 11 bases between them. The CDR3 has 14 amino acids. The germline gives CDR1 MNHNS, CDR2 SASEGT. Here the CDR3 reads CASRVGGANEKLFF. In nucleotides, the CDR3 is TGTGCCAGCAGAGTAGGGGGGGCTAATGAAAAACTGTTTTTT.

The sample holds one count of this clone. V gene TRBV19 combines with J gene TRBJ2-7; 9 nucleotides agree with TRBD1. From germline, CDR1 is LNHDA and CDR2 SQIVND (reference sequence). The CDR3 sequence is 14 residues long. Unmatched junction bases numbered 9, after V lost 6 bases and J lost 6 bases. CDR3 protein: CASSRPGTGPEQYF. For the CDR3, the DNA is TGTGCCAGTAGCAGACCCGGGACAGGGCCCGAGCAGTACTTC.

The chain has TRBV7-6 and TRBJ1-2; D may be TRBD1 (5 bases). The CDR3 is 14 residues long. The V end lost 0 bases, the J end lost 6 bases, and 11 bases lay between the germline ends. Per the germline V gene, CDR1 is SGHVS and CDR2 is FNYEAQ. The CDR3 protein is CASSLAYRMDGYTF. DNA for the CDR3: TGTGCCAGCAGCTTAGCGTACAGGATGGATGGCTACACCTTC. The full variable domain, rest sourced from reference TRBV7-6 and TRBJ1-2, is GAGVSQSPRYKVTKRGQDVALRCDPISGHVSLYWYRQALGQGPEFLTYFNYEAQQDKSGLPNDRFSAERPEGSISTLTIQRTEQRDSAMYRCASSLAYRMDGYTFGSGTRLTVV.

The J gene is TRBJ1-2, the V gene TRBV18; no reliable D call. Trimming took off 2 bases at V and 6 bases at J, with 10 bases between the two ends. This CDR3 spans 13 amino acids. The germline V gene has CDR1 KGHSH and CDR2 LQKENI. Written as DNA, the CDR3 is TGTGCCAGCTCACCAGGCCAGGTTAATGGCTACACCTTC. It specifies CASSPGQVNGYTF.

The rearrangement links TRBV27 to TRBJ1-5; D call uncertain. The CDR3 is 14 residues long. The germline V gene encodes CDR1 MNHEY and CDR2 SMNVEV (reference sequence). The ends were cut back, 4 bases at V and 4 bases at J, with 11 bases in the middle. In DNA, the CDR3 is TGTGCCAGCAGTTCCCATGGCAGAAATCAGCCCCAGCATTTT. The encoded protein is CASSSHGRNQPQHF.

This sequence joins TRBV28 and TRBJ2-7; 9 nucleotides line up with TRBD2. This CDR3 contains 17 residues. Germline CDR1 reads MDHEN; CDR2 reads SYDVKM. The ends lost 4 bases at V and 6 bases at J; junction bases unmatched: 16. CDR3 sequence (DNA): TGTGCCAGCAGTTCCCCTTCGACTAGCGGACTTGGCGGCGAGCAGTACTTC. Protein: CASSSPSTSGLGGEQYF.

The gene calls are TRBV7-3 and TRBJ1-5; TRBD1 is a possible D gene (5 bases). There are 12 residues in the CDR3. CDR1 and CDR2 (germline): SGHTA, FQGTGA. Trimming cost V 8 bases and J 6 bases, with 11 bases left between them. The CDR3 DNA sequence: TGTGCCAGCGGGGACTATGGTCAGCCCCAGCATTTT. As protein: CASGDYGQPQHF.